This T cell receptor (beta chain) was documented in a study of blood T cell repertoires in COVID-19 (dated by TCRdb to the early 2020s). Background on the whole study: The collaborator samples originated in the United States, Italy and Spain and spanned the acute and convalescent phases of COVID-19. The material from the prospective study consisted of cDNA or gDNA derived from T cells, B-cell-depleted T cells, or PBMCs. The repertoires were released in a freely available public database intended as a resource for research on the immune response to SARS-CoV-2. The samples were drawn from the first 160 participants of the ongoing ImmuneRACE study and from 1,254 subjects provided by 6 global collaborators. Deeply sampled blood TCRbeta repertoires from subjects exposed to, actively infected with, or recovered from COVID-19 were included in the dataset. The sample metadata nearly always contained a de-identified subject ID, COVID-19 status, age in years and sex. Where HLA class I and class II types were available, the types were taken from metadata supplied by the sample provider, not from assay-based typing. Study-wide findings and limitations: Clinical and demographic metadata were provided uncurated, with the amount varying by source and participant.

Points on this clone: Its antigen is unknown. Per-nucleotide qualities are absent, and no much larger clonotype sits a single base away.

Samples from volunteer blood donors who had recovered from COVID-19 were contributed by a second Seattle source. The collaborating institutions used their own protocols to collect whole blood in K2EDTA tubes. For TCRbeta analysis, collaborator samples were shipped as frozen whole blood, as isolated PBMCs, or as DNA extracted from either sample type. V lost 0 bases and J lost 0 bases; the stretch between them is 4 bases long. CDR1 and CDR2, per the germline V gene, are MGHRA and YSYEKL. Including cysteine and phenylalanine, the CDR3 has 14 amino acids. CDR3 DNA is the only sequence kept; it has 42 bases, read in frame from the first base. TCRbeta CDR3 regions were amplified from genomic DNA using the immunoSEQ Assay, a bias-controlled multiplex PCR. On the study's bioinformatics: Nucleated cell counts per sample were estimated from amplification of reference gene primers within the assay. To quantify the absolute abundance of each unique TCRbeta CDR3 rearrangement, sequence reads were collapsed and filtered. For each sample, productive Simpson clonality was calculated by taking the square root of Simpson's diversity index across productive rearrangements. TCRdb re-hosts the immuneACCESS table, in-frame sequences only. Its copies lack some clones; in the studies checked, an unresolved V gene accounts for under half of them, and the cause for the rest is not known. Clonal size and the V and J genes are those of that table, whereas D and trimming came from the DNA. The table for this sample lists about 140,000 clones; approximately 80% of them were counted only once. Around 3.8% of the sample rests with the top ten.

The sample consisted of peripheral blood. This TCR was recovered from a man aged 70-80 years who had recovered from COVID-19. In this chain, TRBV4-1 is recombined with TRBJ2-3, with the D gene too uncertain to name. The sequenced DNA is TGCGCCAGCAGCCAAGACCCGAGCACAGATACGCAGTATTTT. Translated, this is CASSQDPSTDTQYF.